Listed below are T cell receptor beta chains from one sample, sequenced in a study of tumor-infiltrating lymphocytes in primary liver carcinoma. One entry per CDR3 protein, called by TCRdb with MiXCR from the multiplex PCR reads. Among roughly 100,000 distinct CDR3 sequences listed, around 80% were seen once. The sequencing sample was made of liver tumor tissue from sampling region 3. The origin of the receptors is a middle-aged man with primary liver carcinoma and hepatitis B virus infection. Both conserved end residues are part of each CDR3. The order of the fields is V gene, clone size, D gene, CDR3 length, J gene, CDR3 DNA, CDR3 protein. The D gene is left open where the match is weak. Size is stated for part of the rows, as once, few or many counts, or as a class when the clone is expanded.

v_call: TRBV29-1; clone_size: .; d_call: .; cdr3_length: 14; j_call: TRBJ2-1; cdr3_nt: TGCAGCCTGGGGATTAGCGGATTACCTCTGGAGCAGTTCTTC; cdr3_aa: CSLGISGLPLEQFF
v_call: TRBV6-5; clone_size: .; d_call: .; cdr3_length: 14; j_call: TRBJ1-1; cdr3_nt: TGTGCCAGCAGTTACCGACTGACAAACACTGAAGCTATCTTT; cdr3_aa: CASSYRLTNTEAIF
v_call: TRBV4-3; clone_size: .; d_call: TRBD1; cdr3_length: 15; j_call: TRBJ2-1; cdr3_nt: TGCGCCAGCAGCCAAGCTTTCGGACAGGGAATTGAGCAGTTCTTC; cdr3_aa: CASSQAFGQGIEQFF
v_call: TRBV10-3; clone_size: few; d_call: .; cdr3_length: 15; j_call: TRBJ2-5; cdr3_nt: TGTGCCATCAGTGAATTGTGGGGTCAGGGGGAGACCCAGTACTTC; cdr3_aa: CAISELWGQGETQYF
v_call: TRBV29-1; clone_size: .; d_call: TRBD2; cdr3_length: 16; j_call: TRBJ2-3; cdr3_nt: TGCAGCGTTGAAGGGACCAGCGGGACCAACGCAGATACGCAGTATTTT; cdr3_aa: CSVEGTSGTNADTQYF
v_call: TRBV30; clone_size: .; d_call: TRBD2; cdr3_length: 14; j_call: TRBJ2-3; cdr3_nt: TGTGCCTCCTGCCTCACGGGAGGCACAGATACGCGGTATTTT; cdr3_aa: CASCLTGGTDTRYF
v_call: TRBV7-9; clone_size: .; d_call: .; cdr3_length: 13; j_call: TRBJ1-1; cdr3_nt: TGTGCCAGCAGCTTAAATAGGCAGGGTGAAGCTTCGTTT; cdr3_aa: CASSLNRQGEASF
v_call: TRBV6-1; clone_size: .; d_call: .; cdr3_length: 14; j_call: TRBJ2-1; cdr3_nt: TGTGCCAGCAGTGAACCAGCGGGTATGAATGAGCAGTTCTTT; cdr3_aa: CASSEPAGMNEQFF
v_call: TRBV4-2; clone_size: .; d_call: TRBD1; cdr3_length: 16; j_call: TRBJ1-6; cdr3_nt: TGTGCCGGCAGCTCCTGGGACAGGAGAAGGAATTCACCCCTCCACTTT; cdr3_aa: CAGSSWDRRRNSPLHF
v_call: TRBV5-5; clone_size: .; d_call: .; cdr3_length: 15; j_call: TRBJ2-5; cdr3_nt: TGTGCCAGCAGCTTGGAATCAAGCCCTAGGGAGACCCAGTATTTC; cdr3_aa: CASSLESSPRETQYF
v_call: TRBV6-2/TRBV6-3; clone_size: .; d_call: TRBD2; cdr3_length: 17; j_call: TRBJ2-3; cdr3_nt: TGTGCCAGTATTGGGACTAGCGGGTGGTATAGCACAGATACGCAGTATTTT; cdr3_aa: CASIGTSGWYSTDTQYF
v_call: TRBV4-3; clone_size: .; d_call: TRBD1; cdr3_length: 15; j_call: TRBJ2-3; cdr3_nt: TGCGCCAGCAGCCACCGACAGGGGGGGATAAATACGCAGTATTTT; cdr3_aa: CASSHRQGGINTQYF
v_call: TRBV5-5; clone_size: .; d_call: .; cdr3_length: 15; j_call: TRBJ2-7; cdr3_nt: TGTGCCAGTAGCTCGGGACCAAGGAGCTCCTACGAGCAGTACTTC; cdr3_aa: CASSSGPRSSYEQYF
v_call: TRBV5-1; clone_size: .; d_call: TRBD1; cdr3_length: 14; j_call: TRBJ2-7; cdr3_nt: TGCGCCAGCAGGCAGGGACAGGGGCTTGACGAGCAGTACTTC; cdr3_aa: CASRQGQGLDEQYF
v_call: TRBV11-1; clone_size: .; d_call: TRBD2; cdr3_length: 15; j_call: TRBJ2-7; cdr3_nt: TGTGCCAGCAGCTTAACGGGATCGGGAGGATACGACCAATACTTC; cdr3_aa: CASSLTGSGGYDQYF
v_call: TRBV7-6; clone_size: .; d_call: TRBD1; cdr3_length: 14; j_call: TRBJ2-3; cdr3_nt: TGTGCCAGCAGCTTAGCCACAGGGGCAGATACGCAGTATTTT; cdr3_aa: CASSLATGADTQYF
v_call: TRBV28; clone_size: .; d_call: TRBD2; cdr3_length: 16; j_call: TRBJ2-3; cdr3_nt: TGTGCCAGCCTGGGAGGAGTGGGAGGGAGCACAGATACACAGTATTTT; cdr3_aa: CASLGGVGGSTDTQYF
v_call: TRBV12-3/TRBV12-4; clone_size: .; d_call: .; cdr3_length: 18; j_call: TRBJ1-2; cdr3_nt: TGTGCCAGTAGTTTAGGATGGTCTCCGCGGCAGTCAAACTATGGCCACACCTTC; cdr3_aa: CASSLGWSPRQSNYGHTF
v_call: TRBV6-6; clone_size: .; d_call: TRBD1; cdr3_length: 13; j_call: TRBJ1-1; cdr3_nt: TGTGTCAGCAGCACAGGGGGGACTACTGAATCATTCTTT; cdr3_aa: CVSSTGGTTESFF
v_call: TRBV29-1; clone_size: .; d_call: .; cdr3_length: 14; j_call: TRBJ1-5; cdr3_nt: TGCAGTGTCACCGAAGGACGAACCGGTCAGCCCCGGCATTTT; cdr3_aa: CSVTEGRTGQPRHF
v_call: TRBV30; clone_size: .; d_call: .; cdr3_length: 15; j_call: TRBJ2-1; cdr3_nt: TGTGCCTGGAGTGAAGGGTCTAGGGGGGTAAATGTGCAGTCCTTC; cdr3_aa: CAWSEGSRGVNVQSF
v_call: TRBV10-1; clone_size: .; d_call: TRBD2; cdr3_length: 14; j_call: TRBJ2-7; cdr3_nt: TGCGCCAGCAGTGGGGATACTAGCGGATACGAACAGTACTTC; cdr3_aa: CASSGDTSGYEQYF
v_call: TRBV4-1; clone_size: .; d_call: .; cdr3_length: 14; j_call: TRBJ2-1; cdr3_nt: TGTGCCAGCAGCCAAGTTGAGGAGTGGGATGAGCAGTTCTTC; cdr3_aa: CASSQVEEWDEQFF
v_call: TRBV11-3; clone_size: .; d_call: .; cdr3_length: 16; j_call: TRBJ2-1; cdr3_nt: TGTGCCAGCAGCTTAGGGGGGTCCCCTAAGTACAGTGAGCAGTCCTTC; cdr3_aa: CASSLGGSPKYSEQSF
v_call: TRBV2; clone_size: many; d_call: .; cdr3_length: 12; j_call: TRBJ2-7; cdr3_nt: TGTGCCAGCAGTACGGGGCCCTACGAGCAGTACTTC; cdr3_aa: CASSTGPYEQYF
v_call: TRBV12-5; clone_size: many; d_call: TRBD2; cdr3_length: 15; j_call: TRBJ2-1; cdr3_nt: TGTGCTAGTGGTTTGGGACTAGCGGGAAGTGATGAGCAGTTCTTC; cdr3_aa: CASGLGLAGSDEQFF
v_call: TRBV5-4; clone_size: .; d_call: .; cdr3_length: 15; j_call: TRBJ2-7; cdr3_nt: TGTACCAGCAGCCCAACCGGGACACGGATCAACGAGCAGTATTTC; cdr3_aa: CTSSPTGTRINEQYF
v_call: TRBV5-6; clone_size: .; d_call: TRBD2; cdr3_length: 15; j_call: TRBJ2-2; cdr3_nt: TGTGCCAGCAGCTTGGGACTAGCGGACACCGGGGAGCTGTGTTTT; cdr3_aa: CASSLGLADTGELCF
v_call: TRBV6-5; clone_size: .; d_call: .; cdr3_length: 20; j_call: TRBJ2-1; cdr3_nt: .; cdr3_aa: CASSSPGLAGGWALGNELFF
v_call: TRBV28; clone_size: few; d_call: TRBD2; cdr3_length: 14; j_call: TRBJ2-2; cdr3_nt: TGTGCCAGCAGTTTTGGGGGGGACACCGGGGAGCTGTTTTTT; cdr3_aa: CASSFGGDTGELFF
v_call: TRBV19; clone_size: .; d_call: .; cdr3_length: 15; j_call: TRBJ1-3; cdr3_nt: TGTGCCAGTAGCCTTCAGGGGCGACTCGGAAACACCATATATTTT; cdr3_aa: CASSLQGRLGNTIYF
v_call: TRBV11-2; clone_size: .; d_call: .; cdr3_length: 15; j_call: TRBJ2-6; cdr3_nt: TGTGCCAGTCAGCGGCCGCGCTCTGGGGCCAACGTCCTGACTTTT; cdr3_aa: CASQRPRSGANVLTF
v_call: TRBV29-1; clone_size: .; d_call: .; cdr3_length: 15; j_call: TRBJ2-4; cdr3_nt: TGCAGCATTGAAAAGGCGGTTCTAGCCAAAAACAATCAGTACTTC; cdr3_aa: CSIEKAVLAKNNQYF
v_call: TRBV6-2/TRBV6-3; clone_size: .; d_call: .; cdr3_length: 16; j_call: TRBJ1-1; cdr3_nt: TGTGCCAGCAGTTACCCACCTTACATGGTGGGGACTGCAGCTTTCTTT; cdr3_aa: CASSYPPYMVGTAAFF
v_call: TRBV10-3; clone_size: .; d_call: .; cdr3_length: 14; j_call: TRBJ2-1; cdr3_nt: TGTACCATCTCCCAGGCCCATGGCTACAATGAGCAGTTCTTC; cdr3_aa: CTISQAHGYNEQFF
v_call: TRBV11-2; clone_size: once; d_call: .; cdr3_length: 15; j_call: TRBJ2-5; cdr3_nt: TGTGCCAGTAGCCTCGTCGGGCTAGTCCCAGAGACTCAGTACTTC; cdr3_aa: CASSLVGLVPETQYF
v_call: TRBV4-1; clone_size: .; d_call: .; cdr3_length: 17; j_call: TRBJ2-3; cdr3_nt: TGCGCCAGCAGCCATGATCCGACCGATTCAGGGGCAAATACGCAGTATTTT; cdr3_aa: CASSHDPTDSGANTQYF
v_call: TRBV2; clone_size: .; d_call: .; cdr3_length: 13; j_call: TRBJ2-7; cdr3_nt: TGTGCCAGCATTGAGGTAGCAGCCTACGAGCAGTACTTC; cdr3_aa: CASIEVAAYEQYF
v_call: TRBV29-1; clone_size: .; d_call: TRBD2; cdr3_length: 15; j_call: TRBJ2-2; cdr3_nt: TGTAGCGTTGTCACGGCGGGAGCGTACACCAGGGAGCTGTTTTTT; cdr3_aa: CSVVTAGAYTRELFF
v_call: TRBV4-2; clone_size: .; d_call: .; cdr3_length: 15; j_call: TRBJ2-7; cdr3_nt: TGTGCCAGCAGCGGGGCCGGACCAAGATCCTACGAGCTGTACTTC; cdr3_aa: CASSGAGPRSYELYF
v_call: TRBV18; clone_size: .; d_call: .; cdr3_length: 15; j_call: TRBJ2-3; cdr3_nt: TGTGGCAGCTCACGAATAGCGGTGAGCACAGATACGCAGTATTTT; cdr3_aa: CGSSRIAVSTDTQYF
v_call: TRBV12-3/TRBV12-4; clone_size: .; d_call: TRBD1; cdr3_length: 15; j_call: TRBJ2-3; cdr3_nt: TGTGCCAGCAAGCAGACAGGGCTACCAGATCAGCCCCAGTATTTT; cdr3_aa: CASKQTGLPDQPQYF
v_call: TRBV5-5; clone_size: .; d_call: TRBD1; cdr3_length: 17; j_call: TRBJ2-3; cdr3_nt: TGTGCCAGCAGCTTACTTCAGGGGGCGATACGCACAGATACGCAGTATTTT; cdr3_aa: CASSLLQGAIRTDTQYF
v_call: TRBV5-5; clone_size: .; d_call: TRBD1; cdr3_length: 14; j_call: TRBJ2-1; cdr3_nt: TGTGCCGTGAATCGAGGGACAGGGACATCTGGGCAGTTCTTC; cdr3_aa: CAVNRGTGTSGQFF
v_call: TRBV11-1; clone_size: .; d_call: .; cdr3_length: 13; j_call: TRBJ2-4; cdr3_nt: TGTGCCAGCAGCAGGAAGCAGAGTGACATTCAGTACTTC; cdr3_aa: CASSRKQSDIQYF
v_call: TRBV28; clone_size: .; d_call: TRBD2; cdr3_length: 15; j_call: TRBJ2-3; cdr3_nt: TGTGCCAACAGTTTCCTAGCGGGTTACACAGATACGCTGTATTTT; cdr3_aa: CANSFLAGYTDTLYF
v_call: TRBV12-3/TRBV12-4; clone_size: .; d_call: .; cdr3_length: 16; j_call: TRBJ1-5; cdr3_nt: TGTGCCAGAACTCTCGGCGAGTACGGCGACAATCAGCCCCAGCATTTT; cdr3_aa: CARTLGEYGDNQPQHF
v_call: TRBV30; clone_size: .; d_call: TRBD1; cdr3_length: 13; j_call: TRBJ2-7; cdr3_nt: TGTGCTTCCCACCGGACAGGGGCATACGAGCAATACTTC; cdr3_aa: CASHRTGAYEQYF
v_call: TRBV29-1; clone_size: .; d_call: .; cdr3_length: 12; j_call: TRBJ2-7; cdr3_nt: TGCAGCGCGGATTGGGCTAATCACGAGCAATACTTC; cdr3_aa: CSADWANHEQYF
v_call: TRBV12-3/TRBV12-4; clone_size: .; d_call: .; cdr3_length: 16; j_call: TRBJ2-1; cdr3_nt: TGTCCCAGCAGTCGGAGGAAGGTGCGCTCCTACAATGAGCAGTTCTTC; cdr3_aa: CPSSRRKVRSYNEQFF
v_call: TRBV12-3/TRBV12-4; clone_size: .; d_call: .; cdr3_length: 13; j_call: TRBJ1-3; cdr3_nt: TGTGCCAGCACTGGGAGCTCTGAAAACACCATATATTTT; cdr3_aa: CASTGSSENTIYF